This record covers a single TCR beta chain. The data were taken from a study of blood T cell repertoires in COVID-19. Study background: Samples representing acute and convalescent COVID-19 were sourced from the United States, Italy and Spain. The analysed material was cDNA or gDNA that came from T cells, B-cell-depleted T cells, or PBMCs.

In the study's own analysis: Amplifying reference gene primers gave estimates of nucleated cell counts. TCRdb keeps only in-frame clones here, not all; method: immunoSEQ multiplex PCR. V, J and clone size derive from that table, while D and trimming were established from the DNA sequence. The sample consists of fewer than 500,000 clones, roughly 91% of them appearing once. Per germline, CDR1 SGHDT and CDR2 YYEEEE. Trimming stripped 2 bases from V and 5 bases from J, with 16 bases between. This CDR3 region has 15 residues. Sequenced material: peripheral blood. J is TRBJ1-1 and V is TRBV5-6; D gene unclear. The receptor was isolated from a woman between 25 and 40 years old with acute or convalescent COVID-19. The CDR3 nucleotides are TGTGCCAGCAGCTTTGTGTCATGGCGAGGGACTGAAGCTTTCTTT. It yields the protein CASSFVSWRGTEAFF.